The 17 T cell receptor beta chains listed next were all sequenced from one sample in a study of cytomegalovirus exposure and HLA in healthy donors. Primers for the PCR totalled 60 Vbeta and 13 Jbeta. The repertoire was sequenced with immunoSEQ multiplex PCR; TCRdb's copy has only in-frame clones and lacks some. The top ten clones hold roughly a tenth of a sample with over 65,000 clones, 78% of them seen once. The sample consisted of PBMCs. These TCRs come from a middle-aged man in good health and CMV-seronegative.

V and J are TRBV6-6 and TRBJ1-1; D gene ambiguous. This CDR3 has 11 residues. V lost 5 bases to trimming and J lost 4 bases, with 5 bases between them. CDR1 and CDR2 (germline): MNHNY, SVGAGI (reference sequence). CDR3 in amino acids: CASSLGTEAFF. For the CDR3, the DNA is TGTGCCAGCAGTCTAGGCACTGAAGCTTTCTTT.

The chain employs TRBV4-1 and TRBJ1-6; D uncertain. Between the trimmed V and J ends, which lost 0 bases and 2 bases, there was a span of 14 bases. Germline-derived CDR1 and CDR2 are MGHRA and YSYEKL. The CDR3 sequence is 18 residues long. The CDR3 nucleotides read TGCGCCAGCAGCCAAGAATCAGTCCGGAGGGCCTATAATTCACCCCTCCACTTT. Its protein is CASSQESVRRAYNSPLHF.

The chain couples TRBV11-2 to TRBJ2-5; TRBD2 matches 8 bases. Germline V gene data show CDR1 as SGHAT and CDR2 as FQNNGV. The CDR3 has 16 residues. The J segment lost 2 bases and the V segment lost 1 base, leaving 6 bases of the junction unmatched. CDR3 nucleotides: TGTGCCAGCAGCTTAGGGAGGACTAGCAGGCAAGAGACCCAGTACTTC. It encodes CASSLGRTSRQETQYF.

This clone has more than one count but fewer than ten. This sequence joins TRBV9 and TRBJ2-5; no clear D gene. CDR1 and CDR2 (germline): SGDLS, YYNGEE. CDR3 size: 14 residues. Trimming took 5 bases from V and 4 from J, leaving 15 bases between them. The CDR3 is CASSGTPGGETQYF. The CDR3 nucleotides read TGTGCCAGCAGTGGTACCCCGGGTGGAGAGACCCAGTACTTC.

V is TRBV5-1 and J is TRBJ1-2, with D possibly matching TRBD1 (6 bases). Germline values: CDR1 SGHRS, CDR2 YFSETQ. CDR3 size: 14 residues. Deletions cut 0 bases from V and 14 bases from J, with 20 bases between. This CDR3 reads CASSLGGRKGVGTF. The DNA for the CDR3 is TGCGCCAGCAGCTTGGGGGGCAGGAAGGGGGTAGGTACCTTC.

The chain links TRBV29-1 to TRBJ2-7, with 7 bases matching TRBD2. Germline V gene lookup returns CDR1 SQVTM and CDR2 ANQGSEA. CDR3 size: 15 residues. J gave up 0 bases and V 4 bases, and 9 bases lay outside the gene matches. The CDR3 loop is CSVAPQRGGSYEQYF. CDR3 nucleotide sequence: TGCAGCGTTGCCCCCCAGCGGGGTGGCTCCTACGAGCAGTACTTC.

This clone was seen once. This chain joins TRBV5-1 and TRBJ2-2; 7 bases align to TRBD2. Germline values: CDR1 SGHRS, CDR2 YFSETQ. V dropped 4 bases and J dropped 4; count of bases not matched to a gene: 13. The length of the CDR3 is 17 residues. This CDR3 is CASSPREGQGGTGELFF. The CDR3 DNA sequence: TGCGCCAGCAGCCCTAGGGAGGGGCAGGGAGGCACCGGGGAGCTGTTTTTT.

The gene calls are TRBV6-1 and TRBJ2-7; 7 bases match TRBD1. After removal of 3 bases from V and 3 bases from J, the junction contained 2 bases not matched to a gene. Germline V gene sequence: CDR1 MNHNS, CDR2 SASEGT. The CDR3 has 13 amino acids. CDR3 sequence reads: CASSDRQGYEQYF. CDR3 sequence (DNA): TGTGCCAGCAGTGATAGACAGGGCTACGAGCAGTACTTC.

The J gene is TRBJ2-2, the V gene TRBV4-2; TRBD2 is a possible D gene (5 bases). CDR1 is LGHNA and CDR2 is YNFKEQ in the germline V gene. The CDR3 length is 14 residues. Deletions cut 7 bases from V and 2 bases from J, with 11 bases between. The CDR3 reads CASTWSGNTGELFF. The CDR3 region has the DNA TGTGCCAGCACCTGGAGCGGCAACACCGGGGAGCTGTTTTTT.

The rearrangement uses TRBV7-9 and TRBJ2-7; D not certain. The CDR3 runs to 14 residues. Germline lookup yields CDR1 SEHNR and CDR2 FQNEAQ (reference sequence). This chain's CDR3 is CFFFKQKAAYEQYF. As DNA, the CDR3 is TGTTTTTTTTTCAAGCAGAAGGCGGCATACGAGCAGTACTTC.

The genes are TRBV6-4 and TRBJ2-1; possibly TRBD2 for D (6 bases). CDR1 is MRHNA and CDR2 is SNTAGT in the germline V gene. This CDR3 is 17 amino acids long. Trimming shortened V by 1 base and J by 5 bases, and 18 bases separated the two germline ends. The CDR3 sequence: CASSDFNPSPGDNEQFF. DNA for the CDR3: TGTGCCAGCAGTGACTTTAACCCAAGCCCGGGGGACAATGAGCAGTTCTTC.

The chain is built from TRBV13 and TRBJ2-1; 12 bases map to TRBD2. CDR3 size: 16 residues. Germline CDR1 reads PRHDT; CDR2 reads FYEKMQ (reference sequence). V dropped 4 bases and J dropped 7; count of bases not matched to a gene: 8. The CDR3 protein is CASSSRLAGVSNEQFF. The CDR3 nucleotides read TGTGCCAGCAGCTCCCGACTAGCGGGGGTCTCTAATGAGCAGTTCTTC.

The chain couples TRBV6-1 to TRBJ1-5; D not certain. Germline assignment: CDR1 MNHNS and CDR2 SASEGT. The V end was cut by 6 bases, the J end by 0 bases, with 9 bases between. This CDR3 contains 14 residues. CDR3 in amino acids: CASSVNYSNQPQHF. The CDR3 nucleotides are TGTGCCAGCAGCGTAAATTATAGCAATCAGCCCCAGCATTTT.

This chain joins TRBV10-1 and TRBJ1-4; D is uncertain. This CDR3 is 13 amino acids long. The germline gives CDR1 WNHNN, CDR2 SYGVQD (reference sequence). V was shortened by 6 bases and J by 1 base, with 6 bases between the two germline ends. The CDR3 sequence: CASSRGTNEKLFF. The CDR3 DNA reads TGCGCCAGCAGCCGAGGAACTAATGAAAAACTGTTTTTT.

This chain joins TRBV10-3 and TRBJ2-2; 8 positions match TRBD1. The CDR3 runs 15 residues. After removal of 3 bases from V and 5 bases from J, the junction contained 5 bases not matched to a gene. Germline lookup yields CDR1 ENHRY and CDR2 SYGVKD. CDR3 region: CAISDSTGVTGELFF. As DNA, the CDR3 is TGTGCCATCAGTGACTCGACAGGGGTTACCGGGGAGCTGTTTTTT.

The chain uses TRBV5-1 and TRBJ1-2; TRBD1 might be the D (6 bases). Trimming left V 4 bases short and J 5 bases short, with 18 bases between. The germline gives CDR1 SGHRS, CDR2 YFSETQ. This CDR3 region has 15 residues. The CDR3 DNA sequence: TGCGCCAGCAGCATACACCTGGGGGCGCGATATGGCTACACCTTC. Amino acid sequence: CASSIHLGARYGYTF.

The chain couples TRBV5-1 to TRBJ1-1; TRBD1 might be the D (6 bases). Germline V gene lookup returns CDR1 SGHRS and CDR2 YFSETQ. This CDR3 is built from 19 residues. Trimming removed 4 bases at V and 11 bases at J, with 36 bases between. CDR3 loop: CASSPPITRDRTDNTGAFF. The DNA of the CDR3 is TGCGCCAGCAGCCCGCCTATCACGAGGGATCGGACAGACAACACTGGGGCTTTCTTT.